These 23 T cell receptor beta chains originate from one sample sequenced in a study of long-term antiretroviral therapy in people with HIV. Investigators performed immunoSEQ version v3.0 at survey level. The repertoire was sequenced with immunoSEQ multiplex PCR; TCRdb's copy has only in-frame clones and lacks some. Of tens of thousands of clones listed, 80% to 95% were seen once; the top ten hold around 4.4%. The source material was unsorted PBMCs, sampled just over 5 years after starting antiretroviral therapy. The receptors here all came from a woman aged 40 to 49 with HIV.

V usage is TRBV9 and J usage is TRBJ2-2; 9 positions match TRBD2. Looked up from germline, CDR1 is SGDLS and CDR2 is YYNGEE. Trimming removed 1 base from V and 0 bases from J; junction bases left unmatched: 4. The CDR3 sequence is 17 residues long. The CDR3 region is CASSVSSGRSNTGELFF. As DNA, the CDR3 is TGTGCCAGCAGCGTATCAAGCGGGAGGTCGAACACCGGGGAGCTGTTTTTT.

The chain links TRBV7-9 to TRBJ2-1; D is tentatively TRBD1 or TRBD2 (6 bases each). The CDR3 contains 12 residues. Germline V gene data show CDR1 as SEHNR and CDR2 as FQNEAQ (reference sequence). The CDR3: CAGAGFGNEQFF. The CDR3 DNA sequence: TGTGCGGGGGCGGGGTTCGGCAATGAGCAGTTCTTC.

V usage is TRBV11-2 and J usage is TRBJ2-1, with 9 bases fitting TRBD2. The CDR3 is made up of 17 amino acids. Germline CDR1 reads SGHAT; CDR2 reads FQNNGV. Losses at the gene ends were 2 bases for V and 3 bases for J; bases not matched to a gene: 8. The CDR3 loop reads CASSLMSGGGGYNEQFF. CDR3 nucleotides: TGTGCCAGCAGCTTAATGTCTGGCGGGGGGGGCTACAATGAGCAGTTCTTC. Based on the CDR3 plus reference TRBV11-2 and TRBJ2-1, the full variable domain is EAGVAQSPRYKIIEKRQSVAFWCNPISGHATLYWYQQILGQGPKLLIQFQNNGVVDDSQLPKDRFSAERLKGVDSTLKIQPAKLEDSAVYLCASSLMSGGGGYNEQFFGPGTRLTVL.

The chain carries TRBV6-6 and TRBJ2-7; either TRBD1 or TRBD2 may supply D (7 bases each). The germline V and J ends were trimmed by 9 bases and 5 bases, with 20 bases remaining between them. Germline V CDR1 and CDR2: MNHNY, SVGAGI (reference sequence). The CDR3 has 14 amino acids. The CDR3 region has the DNA TGTGCCAGTCAAAGCGGGACAGATGCAGACGAGCAGTACTTC. It specifies CASQSGTDADEQYF.

This clone came up once. The chain employs TRBV5-8 and TRBJ1-2; 10 bases are a match to TRBD1. CDR1 and CDR2 (germline): SGHTS, YDEGEE. With V trimmed by 4 bases and J by 8 bases, 8 bases remained unmatched. The CDR3 length is 14 residues. CDR3 sequence (DNA): TGTGCCAGCAGCCCCCGGGACAGGGGATCCGGCTACACCTTC. This sequence encodes CASSPRDRGSGYTF. The entire variable domain, with the rest obtained from reference TRBV5-8 and TRBJ1-2, is as follows: EAGVTQSPTHLIKTRGQQATLRCSPISGHTSVYWYQQALGLGLQFLLWYDEGEERNRGNFPPRFSGRQFPNYSSELNVNALELEDSALYLCASSPRDRGSGYTFGSGTRLTVV.

This clone has more than one count but fewer than ten. The gene calls are TRBV5-1 and TRBJ2-7; 9 bases map to TRBD2. This CDR3 has 14 amino acids. V shed 3 bases, J shed 0 bases, and the junction held 1 base outside the gene matches. Looked up from germline, CDR1 is SGHRS and CDR2 is YFSETQ. DNA of the CDR3: TGCGCCAGCAGCTGGCGGGAGGGCTCCTACGAGCAGTACTTC. Translation gives CASSWREGSYEQYF.

The chain uses TRBV7-9 and TRBJ2-7; unclear D gene. V was cut by 5 bases and J by 3 bases, with 11 bases left in between. Germline V gene lookup returns CDR1 SEHNR and CDR2 FQNEAQ (reference sequence). The CDR3 is 13 residues long. The CDR3 DNA is TGTGCCAGCAGCCCAGGTAATCTCTACGAGCAGTACTTC. This sequence encodes CASSPGNLYEQYF.

This chain uses TRBV6-6 with TRBJ2-7, with D perhaps given as TRBD1 or TRBD2 (5 bases each). This CDR3 region has 16 residues. The germline V gene has CDR1 MNHNY and CDR2 SVGAGI (reference sequence). The V and J ends lost 0 bases and 0 bases respectively, with 12 bases between them. The CDR3 reads CASSYSRGASSYEQYF. The CDR3 DNA sequence: TGTGCCAGCAGTTACTCGAGGGGCGCAAGCTCCTACGAGCAGTACTTC.

This clone has a single count. CDR3 nucleotides: TGTGCCAGCAGACCGCGAGGAGGGGGCAATGGCTACACCTTC. Protein sequence: CASRPRGGGNGYTF. The V gene is TRBV6-1, the J gene TRBJ1-2; 7 bases match TRBD1. This CDR3 has 14 residues. Unmatched junction bases numbered 10, after V lost 6 bases and J lost 6 bases. Germline CDR1 and CDR2: MNHNS and SASEGT.

The chain couples TRBV7-2 to TRBJ2-1; 7 bases are a match to TRBD2. The germline V gene encodes CDR1 SGHTA and CDR2 FQGNSA. CDR3 length: 14 residues. J lost 7 bases, V lost 3 bases, and 6 bases had no gene match. The CDR3 bases are TGTGCCAGCAGCTTTTCGGGACTAAGAAATGAGCAGTTCTTC. Translated, it gives CASSFSGLRNEQFF.

The V and J genes are TRBV4-2 and TRBJ2-1, with 12 bases lining up with TRBD2. The CDR3 length is 18 residues. CDR1 and CDR2 from the germline V gene are LGHNA and YNFKEQ. The V and J ends lost 0 bases and 8 bases, in that order; junction bases with no gene match: 11. CDR3 in DNA: TGTGCCAGCAGCCAAGATAGTCCTAGCGGGGGGGCTCCCGATGAGCAGTTCTTC. Residues: CASSQDSPSGGAPDEQFF.

This sequence joins TRBV6-5 and TRBJ1-2, with 9 bases lining up with TRBD1. CDR3 length: 12 amino acids. J gave up 4 bases and V 8 bases, and 2 bases lay outside the gene matches. Germline V CDR1 and CDR2: MNHEY, SVGAGI. The CDR3 is CASVTGGYGYTF. Written as DNA, the CDR3 is TGTGCCAGCGTGACAGGGGGCTATGGCTACACCTTC.

The gene calls are TRBV5-1 and TRBJ2-6; no reliable D call. V lost 0 bases and J 0 bases, leaving 4 bases between the germline ends. Germline CDR1 reads SGHRS; CDR2 reads YFSETQ. The CDR3 sequence is 15 residues long. The CDR3: CASSLGDSGANVLTF. CDR3 nucleotides: TGCGCCAGCAGCTTGGGAGACTCTGGGGCCAACGTCCTGACTTTC.

The V and J genes are TRBV19 and TRBJ1-5, with a weak D call TRBD1 (5 bases). There are 14 residues in the CDR3. Trimming took off 10 bases at V and 1 base at J, with 14 bases between the two ends. Germline V gene data show CDR1 as LNHDA and CDR2 as SQIVND (reference sequence). In DNA, the CDR3 is TGTGCCACCCTCACTGGGGCGAGCAATCAGCCCCAGCATTTT. Amino acids: CATLTGASNQPQHF.

The chain has TRBV12-5 and TRBJ1-2; D ambiguous. The germline CDR1 and CDR2 sequences are LGHNT and FRNRAP. V lost 0 bases and J 7 bases, leaving 6 bases between the germline ends. This CDR3 has 12 residues. The CDR3 bases are TGTGCTAGTGGTTTGGTCCCGGGTGGCTACACCTTC. This encodes CASGLVPGGYTF.

The J gene is TRBJ2-1, the V gene TRBV19; TRBD2 aligns across 7 bases. J was trimmed by 10 bases and V by 7 bases; bases with no gene match: 13. The CDR3 spans 14 residues. Germline CDR1 is LNHDA and CDR2 is SQIVND (reference sequence). The CDR3 sequence: CASKLTSGALEQFF. Written as DNA, the CDR3 is TGTGCCAGTAAGTTGACAAGCGGGGCTCTAGAGCAGTTCTTC.

As regards this clone: Germline is not matched at one junction end, which may reflect a read error. The chain employs TRBV6-1 and TRBJ2-1; 12 bases are a match to TRBD2. The CDR3 has 15 amino acids. Germline V lookup: CDR1 MNHNS, CDR2 SASEGT. CDR3 loop: CASSEAHNPGLAGLF. The CDR3 nucleotides are TGTGCCAGCAGTGAAGCTCACAACCCGGGACTAGCGGGCCTCTTC.

This chain uses TRBV11-2 with TRBJ2-1; D call uncertain. Germline V CDR1 and CDR2: SGHAT, FQNNGV. This CDR3 comprises 12 residues. The V and J ends lost 5 bases and 8 bases respectively, with 10 bases between them. For the CDR3, the DNA is TGTGCCAGCAGCGAAATCAACCATGAGCAGTTCTTC. This codes for CASSEINHEQFF.

V gene TRBV4-1 combines with J gene TRBJ2-7; D remains ambiguous. This CDR3 spans 11 amino acids. The V gene lost 0 bases and the J gene lost 3 bases, with 0 bases spanning the gap. Germline V gene lookup returns CDR1 MGHRA and CDR2 YSYEKL. CDR3 loop: CASSQDYEQYF. DNA of the CDR3: TGCGCCAGCAGCCAAGACTACGAGCAGTACTTC.

This chain connects TRBV27 to TRBJ1-6; TRBD1 matches at 9 bases. V lost 2 bases to trimming and J lost 7 bases; unmatched junction nucleotides: 12. The CDR3 loop spans 18 amino acids. Germline assignment: CDR1 MNHEY and CDR2 SMNVEV (reference sequence). CDR3 amino acids: CASSLGGVQGAGNSPLHF. Here the CDR3 DNA reads TGTGCCAGCAGTTTAGGCGGTGTACAGGGGGCCGGGAATTCACCCCTCCACTTT.

This clone was seen only once. V is TRBV11-2 and J is TRBJ2-1; D perhaps matches TRBD2 (5 bases). The germline CDR1 and CDR2 sequences are SGHAT and FQNNGV. Trimming stripped 1 base from V and 6 bases from J, with 10 bases between. This CDR3 is 14 amino acids long. This CDR3 reads CASSLAGNRNEQFF. In DNA form, the CDR3 reads TGTGCCAGCAGCTTAGCGGGGAACCGCAATGAGCAGTTCTTC.

This chain joins TRBV7-2 and TRBJ1-5; possible D gene TRBD1, 5 bases. The germline V gene has CDR1 SGHTA and CDR2 FQGNSA. The length of the CDR3 is 15 residues. The germline V and J ends were trimmed by 0 bases and 6 bases, with 12 bases remaining between them. The CDR3 coding sequence is TGTGCCAGCAGCTTAGCAGGAAGGGGTAGTCAGCCCCAGCATTTT. This sequence encodes CASSLAGRGSQPQHF.

This rearrangement joins TRBV4-3 to TRBJ2-7; 11 bases align to TRBD2. The germline CDR1 and CDR2 sequences are LGHNA and YSLEER. Trimming took 6 bases from V and 7 from J; bases not matched to a gene: 11. The CDR3 is made up of 15 amino acids. The CDR3 nucleotides read TGCGCCAGCAGGAAGTCACTAGCGGGGGCCGTTGAGCAGTACTTC. Its protein is CASRKSLAGAVEQYF.